This T cell receptor (beta chain) was sequenced in a study of T-cell reconstitution after alpha-beta-depleted transplantation in children. General observations from the study: The origin of alpha-beta T cells about two months after transplant was reportedly several hundred expanded graft clones. Surviving recipient T cells and thymic progenitors underlay high day-60 TCRbeta diversity in some patients. The main origin of T-cell counts and diversity one year after transplant was newly produced T cells.

Points on this clonotype: Its specificity is not known.

Preparation of the TCRbeta library used unique molecular identifiers. Each CDR3 protein gets one entry after TCRdb re-called the PCR reads with MiXCR. The top ten clones hold 25% to 35% of a sample with about 980,000 distinct CDR3 sequences, roughly 29% of them seen once. From germline, CDR1 is LGHDT and CDR2 YNNKEL (reference sequence). The V gene end was trimmed by 2 bases and the J gene end by 8 bases; junction bases not matched to a gene: 9. The CDR3 runs 16 residues. The sequence was obtained from a boy under three years old who had a stem cell transplant for SCID, so the T cells may come from the graft donor. V is TRBV3-1 and J is TRBJ2-1; TRBD2 agrees at 10 bases. The input for sequencing was PBMCs, mostly from graft donor cells, taken 360 days after TCRalphabeta/CD19-depleted stem cell transplant. The CDR3 region has the DNA TGTGCCAGCAGCCAAACCGGCCTAGCGGGGGCTGATGAGCAGTTCTTC. Protein product: CASSQTGLAGADEQFF.